The next 21 T cell receptor beta chains were all read from a single sample in a study of CD8 T cells in Susac syndrome. An amount of RNA that ranged from roughly 0.5 to 1 ug was reverse transcribed with random hexamers. TCRdb itself ran the immunoSEQ multiplex PCR reads through MiXCR, one entry per CDR3 protein. Among 110,000 or so distinct CDR3 sequences listed, approximately 93% were seen once. The sequencing input was CD4+ T cells from PBMCs. These receptors were taken from a human donor with multiple sclerosis.

The chain has TRBV9 and TRBJ2-7, with TRBD2 matching 9 bases. J lost 5 bases, V lost 4 bases, and 10 bases had no gene match. CDR1 SGDLS and CDR2 YYNGEE come from the germline V gene. The CDR3 extends over 15 amino acids. The DNA for the CDR3 is TGTGCCAGCAGCCTTGCGGGGGGGCCGTTTCACGAGCAGTACTTC. Translated, it gives CASSLAGGPFHEQYF.

The chain carries TRBV29-1 and TRBJ1-2; D uncertain. This CDR3 comprises 14 residues. The germline V gene encodes CDR1 SQVTM and CDR2 ANQGSEA. The V gene lost 6 bases and the J gene lost 0 bases, with 14 bases spanning the gap. The CDR3, as DNA: TGCAGCGTCCACCTCTGGGAGGCTAACTATGGCTACACCTTC. It yields the protein CSVHLWEANYGYTF.

J is TRBJ1-5 and V is TRBV11-2, with unresolved D. The germline V gene encodes CDR1 SGHAT and CDR2 FQNNGV. V was clipped by 1 base and J by 4 bases, with 11 bases between them. This CDR3 contains 15 residues. The CDR3 spells CASSLGLTANQPQHF. The CDR3 DNA sequence: TGTGCCAGCAGCTTAGGGCTCACCGCTAATCAGCCCCAGCATTTT.

V and J are TRBV3-1 and TRBJ2-5; either TRBD1 or TRBD2 may fit D (5 bases each). Deletions cut 4 bases from V and 7 bases from J, with 19 bases between. The CDR3 extends over 15 amino acids. Germline V lookup: CDR1 LGHDT, CDR2 YNNKEL (reference sequence). The CDR3 DNA follows: TGTGCCAGCAGCCCCGGGACGAACTACCAGGGGACCCAGTACTTC. Amino acids: CASSPGTNYQGTQYF.

The chain employs TRBV5-4 and TRBJ2-1, with TRBD2 matching over 9 bases. The CDR3 extends over 15 amino acids. CDR1 is SGHNT and CDR2 is YYREEE in the germline V gene (reference sequence). After removal of 4 bases from V and 8 bases from J, the junction contained 10 bases not matched to a gene. The CDR3 DNA reads as TGTGCCAGCAGCCCCGGGACTAGCATCACCGATGAGCAGTTCTTC. It is translated as CASSPGTSITDEQFF.

The rearrangement uses TRBV5-8 and TRBJ2-1; D unresolved. This CDR3 is built from 16 residues. Trimming left V 1 base short and J 0 bases short, with 11 bases between. Per the germline V gene, CDR1 is SGHTS and CDR2 is YDEGEE. CDR3 region: CASSLMVVSSYNEQFF. CDR3 DNA sequence: TGTGCCAGCAGCTTGATGGTGGTTAGCTCCTACAATGAGCAGTTCTTC. The full variable domain, rest sourced from reference TRBV5-8 and TRBJ2-1, is EAGVTQSPTHLIKTRGQQATLRCSPISGHTSVYWYQQALGLGLQFLLWYDEGEERNRGNFPPRFSGRQFPNYSSELNVNALELEDSALYLCASSLMVVSSYNEQFFGPGTRLTVL.

The chain combines TRBV7-3 with TRBJ2-1; TRBD1 matches 9 bases. V gave up 5 bases and J gave up 6 bases; unmatched junction bases: 8. The CDR3 runs to 15 residues. Looked up from germline, CDR1 is SGHTA and CDR2 is FQGTGA. In DNA, the CDR3 is TGTGCCAGCAGCCGAAGGGTGACAGGGGGCAATGAGCAGTTCTTC. Residues: CASSRRVTGGNEQFF.

The genes are TRBV12-3 or TRBV12-4 and TRBJ2-5; TRBD1 might be the D (5 bases). V was shortened by 4 bases and J by 2 bases, with 17 bases between the two germline ends. The CDR3 is 16 amino acids. CDR3 nucleotide sequence: TGTGCCAGCAGTTCCAGTAGATACAGGCCACAAGAGACCCAGTACTTC. Protein sequence: CASSSSRYRPQETQYF.

This clonotype was recorded only once. The CDR3 is CASSYSGEVAEAFF. CDR3 sequence (DNA): TGTGCCAGCAGTTACTCAGGGGAGGTGGCTGAAGCTTTCTTT. V and J are TRBV6-6 and TRBJ1-1; a possible D gene is TRBD1 (5 bases). This CDR3 has 14 amino acids. Between the trimmed V and J ends, which lost 0 bases and 6 bases, there was a span of 11 bases. Germline-derived CDR1 and CDR2 are MNHNY and SVGAGI (reference sequence).

This CDR3 reads CASSFAAFSGNTIYF. The DNA for the CDR3 is TGTGCCAGCAGTTTTGCAGCTTTCTCTGGAAACACCATATATTTT. This chain uses TRBV12-3 or TRBV12-4 with TRBJ1-3; D ambiguous. The length of the CDR3 is 15 residues. Trimming pared 3 bases from V and 0 bases from J, leaving 9 bases between.

With regard to this clonotype: The final CDR3 position lacks the conserved phenylalanine or tryptophan, pointing to a likely read error. The chain links TRBV15 to TRBJ2-5, with a tentative D call TRBD1 (5 bases). The CDR3 consists of 15 residues. V was trimmed by 0 bases and J by 2 bases, leaving 10 bases between them. Germline V gives CDR1 LNHNV, CDR2 YYDKDF (reference sequence). CDR3 in DNA: TGTGCCACCAGCAGAGATCAGGGCACTCAAGAGACCCAGTACCTC. Amino acid sequence: CATSRDQGTQETQYL.

The V and J genes are TRBV14 and TRBJ2-7; D remains unclear. Trimming removed 0 bases at V and 7 bases at J, with 16 bases between. This CDR3 is built from 15 residues. The germline V gene encodes CDR1 SGHDN and CDR2 FVKESK. The chain's CDR3 is CASSQDLGSRREQYF. For the CDR3, the DNA is TGTGCCAGCAGCCAAGATTTGGGCTCCCGTAGAGAGCAGTACTTC. Drawing the rest from reference TRBV14 and TRBJ2-7, the complete variable domain is EAGVTQFPSHSVIEKGQTVTLRCDPISGHDNLYWYRRVMGKEIKFLLHFVKESKQDESGMPNNRFLAERTGGTYSTLKVQPAELEDSGVYFCASSQDLGSRREQYFGPGTRLTVT.

This chain uses TRBV12-3 or TRBV12-4 with TRBJ1-2, with a possible D match to TRBD1 (5 bases). The CDR3 has 17 amino acids. Trimming stripped 2 bases from V and 8 bases from J, with 24 bases between. The CDR3 DNA reads as TGTGCCAGCAGTTTATTCGTTGGCAGGGCCGACTGGGGGGGCTACACCTTC. Its translation: CASSLFVGRADWGGYTF.

The chain is built from TRBV7-9 and TRBJ2-1; 9 nucleotides line up with TRBD2. This CDR3 spans 16 amino acids. After removal of 5 bases from V and 9 bases from J, the junction contained 14 bases not matched to a gene. Per the germline V gene, CDR1 is SEHNR and CDR2 is FQNEAQ (reference sequence). The CDR3 here is CASSPRGGGGASEQFF. The CDR3 DNA follows: TGTGCCAGCAGCCCCCGTGGCGGCGGGGGGGCCAGTGAGCAGTTCTTC.

This clonotype has only a few counts. This chain joins TRBV6-1 and TRBJ1-2, with 9 bases lining up with TRBD1. The CDR3 length is 13 residues. CDR1 is MNHNS, CDR2 SASEGT, per germline. V was clipped by 5 bases and J by 8 bases; unmatched bases: 6. CDR3 amino acids: CASSPRTGDGYTF. DNA of the CDR3: TGTGCCAGCAGTCCCCGGACAGGGGACGGCTACACCTTC.

J is TRBJ1-4 and V is TRBV28; perhaps TRBD1 as D (6 bases). Trimming pared 3 bases from V and 4 bases from J, leaving 12 bases between. Germline lookup yields CDR1 MDHEN and CDR2 SYDVKM. This CDR3 contains 15 residues. This CDR3 is CASSLADRGNEKLFF. The CDR3 coding sequence is TGTGCCAGCAGTTTGGCGGACAGAGGTAATGAAAAACTGTTTTTT.

The chain is built from TRBV11-1 and TRBJ2-5; D call uncertain. The ends were cut back, 4 bases at V and 2 bases at J, with 5 bases in the middle. Germline values: CDR1 SGHAT, CDR2 FQDESV (reference sequence). The CDR3 runs to 12 residues. CDR3 DNA sequence: TGTGCCAGCAGCTCCCGGCAAGAGACCCAGTACTTC. It specifies CASSSRQETQYF.

The J gene is TRBJ1-5, the V gene TRBV5-6; TRBD1 aligns across 9 bases. This CDR3 spans 15 amino acids. The V gene end was trimmed by 4 bases and the J gene end by 7 bases; junction bases not matched to a gene: 9. Germline V gives CDR1 SGHDT, CDR2 YYEEEE. The CDR3 loop reads CASSLRTGVSQPQHF. CDR3 bases: TGTGCCAGCAGCCTGCGGACAGGGGTATCCCAGCCCCAGCATTTT.

The chain has TRBV4-2 and TRBJ1-1, with 7 bases that match TRBD1. V shed 1 base, J shed 6 bases, and the junction held 5 bases outside the gene matches. Germline CDR1 LGHNA, CDR2 YNFKEQ. The CDR3 runs 14 residues. DNA for the CDR3: TGTGCCAGCAGCCAAGTAGGGACAGCCTCTGAAGCTTTCTTT. This encodes CASSQVGTASEAFF.

V is TRBV12-3 or TRBV12-4 and J is TRBJ1-4; D call uncertain. V was pared by 8 bases and J by 8 bases, with 18 bases between. CDR3 length: 14 residues. The CDR3 region is CASAPAGRPEKLFF. The CDR3 region has the DNA TGTGCCAGCGCGCCTGCAGGCAGACCCGAAAAACTGTTTTTT.

This chain connects TRBV4-1 to TRBJ2-1; 8 nucleotides line up with TRBD2. CDR3 length: 14 residues. The V gene's germline CDR1 is MGHRA and CDR2 YSYEKL. V dropped 1 base and J dropped 8; count of bases not matched to a gene: 4. CDR3 residues: CASSQVRGGDEQFF. The CDR3 coding sequence is TGCGCCAGCAGCCAAGTCCGGGGGGGGGATGAGCAGTTCTTC.